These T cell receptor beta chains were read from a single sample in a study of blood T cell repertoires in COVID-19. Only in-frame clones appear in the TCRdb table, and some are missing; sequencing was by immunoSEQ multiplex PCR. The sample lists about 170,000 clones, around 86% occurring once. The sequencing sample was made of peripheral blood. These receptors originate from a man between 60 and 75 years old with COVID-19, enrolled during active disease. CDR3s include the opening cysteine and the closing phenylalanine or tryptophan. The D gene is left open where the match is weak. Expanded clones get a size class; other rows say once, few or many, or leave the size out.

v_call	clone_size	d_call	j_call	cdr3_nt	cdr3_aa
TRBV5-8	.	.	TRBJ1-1	TGTGCCAGCAGATTGAGAGCTGAAGCTTTCTTT	CASRLRAEAFF
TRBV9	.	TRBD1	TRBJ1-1	TGTGCCAGCAGCGTCTCTAATGAGGGACAGAAGGCTTTCTTT	CASSVSNEGQKAFF
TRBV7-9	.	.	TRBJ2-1	TGTGCCAGCAGCTTAGCGGATCGGGGGGCGGCCTACAATGAGCAGTTCTTC	CASSLADRGAAYNEQFF
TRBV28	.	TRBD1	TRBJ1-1	TGTGCCAGCAATCCAACAGGGGTTCAGCCTGAAGCTTTCTTT	CASNPTGVQPEAFF
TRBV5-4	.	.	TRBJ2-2	TGTGCCAGCAGCCCTGGAGGAGCCGTGAACACCGGGGAGCTGTTTTTT	CASSPGGAVNTGELFF
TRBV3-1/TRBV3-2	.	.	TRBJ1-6	TGTGCCAGCAGGGCTTTTCAGGGGAGTATGCATTCACCCCTCCACTTT	CASRAFQGSMHSPLHF
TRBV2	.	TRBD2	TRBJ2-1	TGTGCCAGCAGGGTGGGTAGCGGGAGGGCCAATGAGCAGTTCTTC	CASRVGSGRANEQFF
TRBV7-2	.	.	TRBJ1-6	TGTGCCAGCAGCGGGCGACAGGACCCTAATTCACCCCTCCACTTT	CASSGRQDPNSPLHF
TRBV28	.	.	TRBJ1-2	TGTGCCAGCAGTTTCGCGGCAGAGACCTATGGCTACACCTTC	CASSFAAETYGYTF
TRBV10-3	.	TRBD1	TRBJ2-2	TGTGCCATCAGTGAGACAGGGGGCGGCACCGGGGAGCTGTTTTTT	CAISETGGGTGELFF
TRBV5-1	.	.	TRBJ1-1	TGCGCCAGCAGCTTGTATCAGGGGCTCACTGAAGCTTTCTTT	CASSLYQGLTEAFF
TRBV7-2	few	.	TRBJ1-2	TGTGCCAGCAGGGGATGGGCAGGGACTAACTATGGCTACACCTTC	CASRGWAGTNYGYTF
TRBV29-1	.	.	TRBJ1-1	TGCAGCGTGATACTGCCGTACGAAGCTTTCTTT	CSVILPYEAFF
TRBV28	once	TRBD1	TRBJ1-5	TGTGCCAGCAGACTAACAGGGGGCGCGGTTCAGCCCCAGCATTTT	CASRLTGGAVQPQHF
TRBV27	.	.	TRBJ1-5	TGTGCCAGCAGTTTATCCAGGGTTCAGCCCCAGCATTTT	CASSLSRVQPQHF
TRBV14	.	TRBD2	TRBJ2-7	TGTGCCAGCAGCCAACAAGCGGGAGTGGTCTACGAGCAGTACTTC	CASSQQAGVVYEQYF
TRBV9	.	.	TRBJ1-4	TGTGCCAGCAGCGTAGCCCTAGAGGGTGGGGATGAAAAACTGTTTTTT	CASSVALEGGDEKLFF
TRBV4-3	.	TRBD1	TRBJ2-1	TGCGCCAGCAGCCAGAGAGGACAGGGCACTGTCAATGAGCAGTTCTTC	CASSQRGQGTVNEQFF
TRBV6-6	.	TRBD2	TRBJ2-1	TGTGCCAGCAGTTCGACTAGCGGGAGTTATTATGAGCAGTTCTTC	CASSSTSGSYYEQFF
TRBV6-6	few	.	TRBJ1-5	TGTGCCAGCAGTTACTACGGGGTGCAACAGCCCCAGCATTTT	CASSYYGVQQPQHF
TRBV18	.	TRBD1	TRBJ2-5	TGTGCCAGCTCACCCGGACAGGGCGGCGAGACCCAGTACTTC	CASSPGQGGETQYF
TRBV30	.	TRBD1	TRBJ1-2	TGTGCCTGGAGTCGTGACAGGGACTATGGCTACACCTTC	CAWSRDRDYGYTF
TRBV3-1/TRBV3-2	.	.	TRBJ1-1	TGTGCCAGCAGCCAAGATTGGAGTAAAGAAGCTTTCTTT	CASSQDWSKEAFF
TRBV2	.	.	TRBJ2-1	TGTGCCAGCAGTTTCTGGACAGTGGAGCAGTTCTTC	CASSFWTVEQFF
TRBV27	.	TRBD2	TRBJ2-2	TGTGCCAGCAGGACTAAGACTAGCGCCATCCGAGGACCGGGGGAGCTGTTTTTT	CASRTKTSAIRGPGELFF
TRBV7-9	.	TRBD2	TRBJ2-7	TGTGCCAGCGTCCAGGGCGGGAGTGGTTACGAGCAGTACTTC	CASVQGGSGYEQYF
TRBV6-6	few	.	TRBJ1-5	TGTGCCAGCAGTTACATACAGACCTATCAGCCCCAGCATTTT	CASSYIQTYQPQHF
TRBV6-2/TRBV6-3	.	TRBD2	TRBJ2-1	TGTGCCAGCAGTTACAAGCGGGGATTGCATGAGCAGTTCTTC	CASSYKRGLHEQFF
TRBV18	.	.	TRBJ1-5	TGTGCCAGCTCACCAACCACGGGCAGGGGCGCGAATCAGCCCCAGCATTTT	CASSPTTGRGANQPQHF
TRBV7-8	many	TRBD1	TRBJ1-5	TGTGCCAGCTCCACAGGGGAAAGGAGCAATCAGCCCCAGCATTTT	CASSTGERSNQPQHF
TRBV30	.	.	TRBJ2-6	TGTGCCTGGAGTCGATTACAGGGTTCAAGGGCCAACGTCCTGACTTTC	CAWSRLQGSRANVLTF
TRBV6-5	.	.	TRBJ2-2	TGTGCCAGCATGGGTTTCAGGGGCGGGGAGCTGTTTTTT	CASMGFRGGELFF
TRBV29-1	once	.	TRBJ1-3	TGCAGCGTTGACTCGGGAAACACCATATATTTT	CSVDSGNTIYF
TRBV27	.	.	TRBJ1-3	TGTGCCAGCAGAATACGAGGGACGGGGGGGATTGGAAACACCATATATTTT	CASRIRGTGGIGNTIYF
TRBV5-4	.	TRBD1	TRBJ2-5	TGTGCCAGCAGTCGACAGGGACAGGGAAGACAAGAGACCCAGTACTTC	CASSRQGQGRQETQYF
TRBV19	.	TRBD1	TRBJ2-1	TGTGCCAGTAGTCAACCGGGACAGGGATCTGATGAGCAGTTCTTC	CASSQPGQGSDEQFF
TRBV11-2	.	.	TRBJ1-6	TGTGCCAGCAGCTTACCGGATTCACCCCTCCACTTT	CASSLPDSPLHF
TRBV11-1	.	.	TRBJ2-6	TGTGCCAGCATGCAAACCGGGGGATCTGGGGCCAACGTCCTGACTTTC	CASMQTGGSGANVLTF
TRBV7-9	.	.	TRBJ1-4	TGTGCCAGCAGCCCGGGGGTCCTTAATGAAAAACTGTTTTTT	CASSPGVLNEKLFF
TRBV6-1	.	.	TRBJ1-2	TGTGCCAGCAGTGACAATATCAGGGCTGGCTACACCTTC	CASSDNIRAGYTF
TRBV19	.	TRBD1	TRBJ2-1	TGTGCCAGTAGTAGCCTCCCGGGACAGAACAATGAGCAGTTCTTC	CASSSLPGQNNEQFF
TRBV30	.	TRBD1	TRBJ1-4	TGTGCCTGGACCCAGACAGGGAATGAAAAACTGTTTTTT	CAWTQTGNEKLFF
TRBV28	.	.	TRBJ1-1	TGTGCCAGCAGTACCCCAGGCGCGCCGGACACTGAAGCTTTCTTT	CASSTPGAPDTEAFF
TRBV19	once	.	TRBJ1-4	TGTGCCAGTAGTATTCCCGGTGGAGCAACTAATGAAAAACTGTTTTTT	CASSIPGGATNEKLFF
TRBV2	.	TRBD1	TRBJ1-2	TGTGCCAGCAGAGAAGATGGACAGGCCGTCTATGGCTACACCTTC	CASREDGQAVYGYTF
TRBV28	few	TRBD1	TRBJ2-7	TGTGCCAGCAGTAACGCGGACAGGGCCCACGAGCAGTACTTC	CASSNADRAHEQYF
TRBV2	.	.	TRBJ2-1	TGTGCCAGCAGTGTCGGCGGTGTGACCTACAATGAGCAGTTCTTC	CASSVGGVTYNEQFF
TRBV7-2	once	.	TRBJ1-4	TGTGCCAGCAGCCCCAGGTCCCCGGTCGGAAAACTGTTTTTT	CASSPRSPVGKLFF
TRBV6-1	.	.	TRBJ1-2	TGTGCCAGCAGTGATCACAGGGAGTATGGCTACACCTTC	CASSDHREYGYTF
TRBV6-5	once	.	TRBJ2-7	TGTGCCAGCAGTTACTCATTCCAGGGGCGAGAGCAGTACTTC	CASSYSFQGREQYF
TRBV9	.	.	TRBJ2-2	TGTGCCAGCAGCGGACGGGATTTGGTACTGAACACCGGGGAGCTGTTTTTT	CASSGRDLVLNTGELFF
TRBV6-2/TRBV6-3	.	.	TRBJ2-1	TGTGCCAGCAGTTATCTAGGCTACAATGAGCAGTTCTTC	CASSYLGYNEQFF
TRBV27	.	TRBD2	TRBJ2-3	TGTGCCAGCAGTTTATTGGGACTAGCGGGAGCTCGCACAGATACGCAGTATTTT	CASSLLGLAGARTDTQYF
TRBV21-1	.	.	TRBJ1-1	TGTGCCAGCAGCAAAGCGCTTTTACAGGGGAACACTGAAGCTTTCTTT	CASSKALLQGNTEAFF
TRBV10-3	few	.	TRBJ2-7	TGTGCCGCGGGGCAGCTCTCCTACGAGCAGTACTTC	CAAGQLSYEQYF
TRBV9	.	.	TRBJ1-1	TGTGCCAGCAGCGTACGGGGGGCCGTTGGATTTAACACTGAAGCTTTCTTT	CASSVRGAVGFNTEAFF
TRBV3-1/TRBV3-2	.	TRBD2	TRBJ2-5	TGTGCCAGCAGCCAAGATAGGCGGGGGGTGGAAGAGACCCAGTACTTC	CASSQDRRGVEETQYF
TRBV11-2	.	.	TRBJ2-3	TGTGCCAGCAGCCGAGACTCTTTGGGCACAGATACGCAGTATTTT	CASSRDSLGTDTQYF
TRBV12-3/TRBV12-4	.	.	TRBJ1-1	TGTGCCAGCACCTCAGCGGGTGGGGCTTTCTTT	CASTSAGGAFF
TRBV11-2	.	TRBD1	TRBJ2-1	TGTGCCAGCAGCGCATCGGACAGGGGGCGCTATGAGCAGTTCTTC	CASSASDRGRYEQFF